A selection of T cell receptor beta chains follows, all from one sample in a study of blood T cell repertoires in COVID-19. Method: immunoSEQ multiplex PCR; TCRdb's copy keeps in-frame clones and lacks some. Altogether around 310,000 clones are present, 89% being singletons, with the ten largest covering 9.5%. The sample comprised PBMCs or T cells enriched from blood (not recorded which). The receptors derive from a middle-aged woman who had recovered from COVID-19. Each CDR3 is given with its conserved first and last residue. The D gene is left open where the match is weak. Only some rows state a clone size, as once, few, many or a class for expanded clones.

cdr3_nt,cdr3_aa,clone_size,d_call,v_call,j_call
TGTGCCAGCAGCTTAAGGTACAGGGGCCGCTCTGGAAACACCATATATTTT,CASSLRYRGRSGNTIYF,NA,TRBD1,TRBV7-9,TRBJ1-3
TGCGCCAGCAGCCGGGCTTGGGCAGAGCAAGGCTACGAGCAGTACTTC,CASSRAWAEQGYEQYF,few,NA,TRBV4-3,TRBJ2-7
TGTGCCAGCAGCTTAGGGCAGGGAAAGGGTCAGCCCCAGCATTTT,CASSLGQGKGQPQHF,many,NA,TRBV7-2,TRBJ1-5
TGTGCCAGCAGCCCCTGGACAGGGGGCGTGGACACTGAAGCTTTCTTT,CASSPWTGGVDTEAFF,NA,TRBD1,TRBV7-9,TRBJ1-1
TGCGCCAGCCGGAGGACAGAGTCTGGAAACACCATATATTTT,CASRRTESGNTIYF,NA,NA,TRBV5-1,TRBJ1-3
TGTGCCAGCTCACCACCGGGACAGGGTACACCTAGGGAGCAGTACTTC,CASSPPGQGTPREQYF,NA,TRBD1,TRBV18,TRBJ2-7
TGTGCCAGCAGCCTTCGTAATGAGCAGTTCTTC,CASSLRNEQFF,NA,NA,TRBV3-1/TRBV3-2,TRBJ2-1
TGTGCCAGCAAACAGCGGTGGAACACCGGGGAGCTGTTTTTT,CASKQRWNTGELFF,NA,NA,TRBV2,TRBJ2-2
TGTGCCAGCATGTCTGGCAGAGGTGGCTACACCTTC,CASMSGRGGYTF,NA,NA,TRBV3-1/TRBV3-2,TRBJ1-2
TGTGCCAGCAGGTCTAGCGGGGGGTCCTACGAGCAGTACTTC,CASRSSGGSYEQYF,NA,TRBD2,TRBV6-5,TRBJ2-7
TGTGCCAGCAGCTCCATTAGCGGACCCTTCAATGAGCAGTTCTTC,CASSSISGPFNEQFF,once,NA,TRBV7-3,TRBJ2-1
TGTGCCAGCAGCGGGTATGGGGGGACAGATACGCAGTATTTT,CASSGYGGTDTQYF,NA,NA,TRBV7-2,TRBJ2-3
TGTGCCAGCAGCCAAGGGGCGGGGGGCGCTTGGTATGGCTACACCTTC,CASSQGAGGAWYGYTF,once,NA,TRBV3-1/TRBV3-2,TRBJ1-2
TGTGCCAGCAGCCAAGAACTGACAGACACTGAAGCTTTCTTT,CASSQELTDTEAFF,NA,NA,TRBV3-1/TRBV3-2,TRBJ1-1
TGTGCCAGCAGCGTAGTCCAGACTAGCGGGGGGGCCGATGAGCAGTTCTTC,CASSVVQTSGGADEQFF,NA,TRBD2,TRBV9,TRBJ2-1
TGTGCCAGCAGCTACGGCGGGATGGGTCCCTACGAGCAGTACTTC,CASSYGGMGPYEQYF,NA,NA,TRBV5-6,TRBJ2-7
TGTGCCAGCAGCCATAAGGGGATCGGGCCCTACGAGCAGTACTTC,CASSHKGIGPYEQYF,NA,NA,TRBV6-5,TRBJ2-7
TGTGCCAGCAGTGACCTCCTAGGGGGAATATATGGGCAGTACTTC,CASSDLLGGIYGQYF,NA,NA,TRBV6-2/TRBV6-3,TRBJ2-7
TGTGCCAGAAGCTTGGGCCTGGCCGGGGACAGGACCTACGAGCAGTACTTC,CARSLGLAGDRTYEQYF,NA,TRBD1,TRBV5-3,TRBJ2-7
TGTGCCAGCTCAATGAACAGGGACGGTGGCGAGCAGTACTTC,CASSMNRDGGEQYF,NA,NA,TRBV18,TRBJ2-7
TGCGCCAGCAGCGCCGGACTAGCGGGGGGCAGCACAGATACGCAGTATTTT,CASSAGLAGGSTDTQYF,NA,TRBD2,TRBV5-1,TRBJ2-3
TGCGCCAGCAGCCCCAATCCTGCGGAGGGCTACACCTTC,CASSPNPAEGYTF,once,NA,TRBV5-1,TRBJ1-2
TGTGCCTGGAGTGTACAGGGTTCCACCGGGGAGCTGTTTTTT,CAWSVQGSTGELFF,NA,NA,TRBV30,TRBJ2-2
TGTGCCAGTAGCTTAGACAGCGATCTTCCTTATGGCTACACCTTC,CASSLDSDLPYGYTF,NA,NA,TRBV19,TRBJ1-2
TGTGCCAGCAGCTCGACAGGGGGCCCGAACTACGAGCAGTACTTC,CASSSTGGPNYEQYF,once,TRBD1,TRBV7-9,TRBJ2-7
TGTGCCAGCAGCTTAGCGGTTACTAGCGGGGGGGCTGGGCAGTTCTTC,CASSLAVTSGGAGQFF,NA,TRBD2,TRBV11-2,TRBJ2-1
TGCAGCGTTGCTCCCCCAGATACGCAGTATTTT,CSVAPPDTQYF,NA,NA,TRBV29-1,TRBJ2-3
TGTGCCAGTAGTAGCCGAGACAGGGTAAACACAGATACGCAGTATTTT,CASSSRDRVNTDTQYF,NA,TRBD1,TRBV19,TRBJ2-3
TGCGCCAGCAGCCTCCCGGCGGGGGAGCAGTACTTC,CASSLPAGEQYF,NA,NA,TRBV5-1,TRBJ2-7
TGCGCCAGCAGCCAAGGGACCAGCGGGGGATTGAATACGCAGTATTTT,CASSQGTSGGLNTQYF,NA,TRBD2,TRBV4-3,TRBJ2-3
TGTGCCAGCAGTTTATATCACCCGGGACAGACGATTCGTTCTGGGGCCAACGTCCTGACTTTC,CASSLYHPGQTIRSGANVLTF,NA,TRBD1,TRBV27,TRBJ2-6
TGCGCCAGCAGTGCTGACAGGAACACTGAAGCTTTCTTT,CASSADRNTEAFF,NA,NA,TRBV10-1,TRBJ1-1
TGTGCCAGCAGCTCGGCCCTAGCGGGGAGGAATGAGCAGTTCTTC,CASSSALAGRNEQFF,NA,TRBD2,TRBV7-9,TRBJ2-1
TGTGCCAGCAGCTTGCCGACTCTAACTAGCGCCGGGGAGCTGTTTTTT,CASSLPTLTSAGELFF,NA,TRBD2,TRBV7-2,TRBJ2-2
TGTGCCAGCAGCCTATTCGGATTTCCGGGAGGGAACACTGAAGCTTTCTTT,CASSLFGFPGGNTEAFF,NA,NA,TRBV7-8,TRBJ1-1
TGTGCCAGCGCGAGGATCAGGAACACCGGGGAGCTGTTTTTT,CASARIRNTGELFF,NA,NA,TRBV11-1,TRBJ2-2
TGTGCCGGACCGACAGGGGTCAACACCGGGGAGCTGTTTTTT,CAGPTGVNTGELFF,NA,TRBD1,TRBV30,TRBJ2-2
TGTGCCAGCTGCCCTGGACAGGGTAGAACTGAAGCTTTCTTT,CASCPGQGRTEAFF,NA,NA,TRBV21-1,TRBJ1-1
TGCAGCGTCCAAGACTACGATAGCAATCAGCCCCAGCATTTT,CSVQDYDSNQPQHF,NA,NA,TRBV29-1,TRBJ1-5
TGTGCCATCGGGACTAGCGGGAGCTACGAGCAGTACTTC,CAIGTSGSYEQYF,NA,TRBD2,TRBV10-3,TRBJ2-7
TGTGCCAGCAGTTACCCGCTAGCGGGGGGTACGCAAGAGACCCAGTACTTC,CASSYPLAGGTQETQYF,NA,TRBD2,TRBV6-2/TRBV6-3,TRBJ2-5
TGTGCCACCAGTGACCCCAGGTTTGGGCGAGCTTTCTTT,CATSDPRFGRAFF,NA,NA,TRBV24-1,TRBJ1-1
TGTGCCAGCAGCCCGGGGGTAGCTTATACGCAGTATTTT,CASSPGVAYTQYF,NA,NA,TRBV27,TRBJ2-3
TGTGCCAGCAGCCCCGATAGGGGAGGTACTGAAGCTTTCTTT,CASSPDRGGTEAFF,NA,NA,TRBV7-2,TRBJ1-1
TGTGCCAGCTCACCCCCCGGACTAGGAGAGACCCAGTACTTC,CASSPPGLGETQYF,NA,TRBD2,TRBV18,TRBJ2-5
TGTGCCTGGAGTCGGGACAGCAAACAGCCCCAGCATTTT,CAWSRDSKQPQHF,NA,TRBD1,TRBV30,TRBJ1-5
TGTGCCAGCAGCTTAGTAGCCCCCCCGGGGACTGAAGCTTTCTTT,CASSLVAPPGTEAFF,NA,NA,TRBV7-6,TRBJ1-1
TGCGCCAGCAGCCCAGGGATAGGACTAGCGGGGGATACGCAGTATTTT,CASSPGIGLAGDTQYF,NA,TRBD2,TRBV5-1,TRBJ2-3
TGTGCCAGTAGTGGATTCCCCTCTAGACTAGCGGGCTTCACAGATACGCAGTATTTT,CASSGFPSRLAGFTDTQYF,NA,TRBD2,TRBV19,TRBJ2-3
TGTGCCAGCAGCTTTATCTCCGGGGAGCTGTTTTTT,CASSFISGELFF,NA,NA,TRBV11-3,TRBJ2-2
TGTGCCAGCAGCGTCCGGACTAGCGGGGGGTACAATGAGCAGTTCTTC,CASSVRTSGGYNEQFF,NA,TRBD2,TRBV9,TRBJ2-1